This T cell receptor beta chain came from a study of human T cells and chemical hapten exposure. Study details: TCR yield per sample varied, mainly due to pooled library volumes. Regarding the study as a whole: Donors in the study had alopecia, meaning their immune response may differ from healthy people's.

On this clonotype: Its cognate antigen is unknown.

MiXCR was run by TCRdb on the RACE reads, yielding one entry per CDR3 protein. The sample carries 380,000 or so distinct CDR3 sequences, roughly 4.8% recorded once. The V and J ends lost 1 base and 1 base respectively, with 11 bases between them. Germline CDR1 is LNHNV and CDR2 is YYDKDF (reference sequence). This CDR3 comprises 15 residues. Stated time point: patch test 1, 2 weeks after DPC sensitization. Treatment of the sample: therapeutic diphenylcyclopropenone sensitization with weekly scalp DPC. The specimen was whole blood, collected in connection with sensitization to the hapten diphenylcyclopropenone (DPC). This sequence joins TRBV15 and TRBJ2-7; tentatively, D is TRBD1 (6 bases). This receptor was obtained from a woman between 45 and 65 years old with alopecia areata. Some clones in this sample may be carry-over from other donors' samples. The CDR3 DNA is TGTGCCACCAGCAGAGGGGGTGGACAGTCCTACGAGCAGTACTTC. This codes for CATSRGGGQSYEQYF.